This T cell receptor beta chain was captured by sequencing in a study of read filtering for tumor transcriptome and immune sequencing. Study summary: Roughly 8 patients were R-ISS I, more than 15 were R-ISS II, 7 were R-ISS III. Study-wide results and caveats: Even smaller IR-seq throughput identified most shared clonotypes. Around 82% of IR-seq clonotypes had a single read, yet these held about 3.6% of reads. Sorted CD138-negative bone marrow cells were not purified T cells.

This clonotype was observed at least ten times. Its antigen is currently unknown. From 300 to 400 ng of RNA, a library with molecular barcoded alpha/delta and beta/gamma adaptors was made. TCRdb redid the calling of the reads with MiXCR, one entry per CDR3 protein. The table lists approximately 40,000 distinct CDR3 sequences, about an eighth of them singletons. Sequenced input: a population of CD138-negative cells sorted from bone marrow. The sequence derives from a donor aged 40 or over with multiple myeloma.

The CDR3 here is CASSRTGVARGANVLTF. The CDR3 DNA follows: TGTGCCAGCAGCAGGACAGGGGTGGCGAGGGGGGCCAACGTCCTGACTTTC. The V gene is TRBV12-3 or TRBV12-4, the J gene TRBJ2-6, with 9 nucleotides matching TRBD1. This CDR3 is built from 17 residues. V shed 6 bases, J shed 4 bases, and the junction held 10 bases outside the gene matches.